Listed here are 28 T cell receptor beta chains from one sample, sequenced in a study of blood T cell repertoires in COVID-19. This table comes from immunoSEQ multiplex PCR, and its TCRdb copy is limited to in-frame clones, with some not included. The sample records roughly 150,000 clones, 85% to 90% being singletons. Sequences were obtained from peripheral blood. These receptors were taken from a woman between 40 and 50 years old with acute or convalescent COVID-19.

The chain links TRBV7-3 to TRBJ1-1, with D uncertain. The germline V gene has CDR1 SGHTA and CDR2 FQGTGA. The CDR3 has 14 residues. V lost 5 bases and J 0 bases, leaving 10 bases between the germline ends. The CDR3 loop is CASSSGSLNTEAFF. CDR3 nucleotide sequence: TGTGCCAGCAGCAGCGGGTCCCTGAACACTGAAGCTTTCTTT.

The J gene is TRBJ2-1, the V gene TRBV6-5; 7 nucleotides agree with TRBD2. The junction had 14 bases not matched to a gene; V was cut back by 8 bases and J by 7 bases. The length of the CDR3 is 15 residues. CDR1 is MNHEY and CDR2 is SVGAGI in the germline V gene. The CDR3 sequence: CASGLGMEVKNEQFF. The CDR3 DNA reads TGTGCCAGCGGACTAGGCATGGAGGTTAAGAATGAGCAGTTCTTC.

The rearrangement joins TRBV9 to TRBJ2-7; 8 bases match TRBD1. Per germline, CDR1 SGDLS and CDR2 YYNGEE. The CDR3 has 14 residues. J was trimmed by 1 base and V by 3 bases; bases with no gene match: 3. CDR3: CASSAQGGSYEQYF. The CDR3 coding sequence is TGTGCCAGCAGCGCACAGGGGGGATCCTACGAGCAGTACTTC. Supplemented by reference TRBV9 and TRBJ2-7, the full variable domain reads DSGVTQTPKHLITATGQRVTLRCSPRSGDLSVYWYQQSLDQGLQFLIQYYNGEERAKGNILERFSAQQFPDLHSELNLSSLELGDSALYFCASSAQGGSYEQYFGPGTRLTVT.

The rearrangement joins TRBV9 to TRBJ2-3, with no clear D. The V gene lost 3 bases and the J gene lost 2 bases, with 13 bases spanning the gap. The CDR3 extends over 15 amino acids. Germline CDR1 is SGDLS and CDR2 is YYNGEE. CDR3 DNA: TGTGCCAGCAGCGCCCACGCGGATTACACAGATACGCAGTATTTT. This gives the protein CASSAHADYTDTQYF.

The chain recombines TRBV21-1 with TRBJ2-2; TRBD2 is the table's D call, not checked against the DNA. TRBV21-1 is shown as a pseudogene. The CDR3 sequence is 19 residues long. CDR3 residues: CASSNLAGGKRPAPGELFF. The CDR3 nucleotides read TGTGCCAGCAGCAATCTAGCGGGAGGGAAACGGCCGGCCCCCGGGGAGCTGTTTTTT.

This sequence joins TRBV12-3 or TRBV12-4 and TRBJ1-1; unclear D gene. V lost 7 bases to trimming and J lost 0 bases, with 9 bases between them. The CDR3 is 13 residues long. The CDR3 loop reads CASISSLNTEAFF. The CDR3 DNA sequence: TGTGCCAGCATATCGTCTCTGAACACTGAAGCTTTCTTT.

The chain is built from TRBV28 and TRBJ1-2; D is possibly TRBD1 (6 bases). This CDR3 spans 16 amino acids. Germline CDR1 is MDHEN and CDR2 is SYDVKM. The V end lost 6 bases, the J end lost 3 bases, and 20 bases lay between the germline ends. CDR3 bases: TGTGCCAGCAGGGAACAGACAGGATTACCTGACTATGGCTACACCTTC. As protein: CASREQTGLPDYGYTF.

The chain joins TRBV29-1 to TRBJ1-1; TRBD1 aligns across 7 bases. The germline CDR1 and CDR2 sequences are SQVTM and ANQGSEA. J was trimmed by 6 bases and V by 0 bases; bases with no gene match: 1. CDR3 size: 12 residues. CDR3 sequence: CSVEEGTAEAFF. The CDR3 nucleotides are TGCAGCGTTGAAGAAGGGACAGCTGAAGCTTTCTTT.

The V and J genes are TRBV10-3 and TRBJ2-1, with D possibly TRBD1 on 5 matching bases. The CDR3 runs to 13 residues. The V end was cut by 9 bases, the J end by 4 bases, with 13 bases between. Germline CDR1 ENHRY, CDR2 SYGVKD. Here the CDR3 reads CAIKTVGYNEQFF. Written as DNA, the CDR3 is TGTGCCATAAAGACAGTAGGGTACAATGAGCAGTTCTTC.

A single count supports this clone. The chain carries TRBV7-9 and TRBJ2-1; D is possibly TRBD1 (5 bases). The ends were cut back, 4 bases at V and 2 bases at J, with 6 bases in the middle. Germline CDR1 is SEHNR and CDR2 is FQNEAQ (reference sequence). This CDR3 spans 13 amino acids. The CDR3 sequence: CASSSRAYNEQFF. The CDR3, as DNA: TGTGCCAGCAGCTCCAGGGCCTACAATGAGCAGTTCTTC.

Regarding this clone: The junction and the germline gene differ at one end; a read error may be behind it. The chain combines TRBV6-1 with TRBJ2-7; TRBD1 agrees at 9 bases. Germline V lookup: CDR1 MNHNS, CDR2 SASEGT. The CDR3 is made up of 14 amino acids. CDR3 sequence: CASSEGQGRGEQYF. DNA for the CDR3: TGTGCCAGCAGCGAAGGACAGGGGAGAGGAGAGCAGTACTTC.

J is TRBJ2-1 and V is TRBV21-1; the tabulated D call, TRBD1, remains unverified against the DNA. TRBV21-1 is deemed a pseudogene. This CDR3 has 16 residues. The DNA of the CDR3 is TGTGCCAGCAGCAAAGAGGGCAGGGGGCCGTACAATGAGCAGTTCTTC. This gives the protein CASSKEGRGPYNEQFF.

This sequence joins TRBV5-4 and TRBJ2-1; 7 bases are a match to TRBD2. This CDR3 has 13 residues. Germline CDR1 reads SGHNT; CDR2 reads YYREEE (reference sequence). Germline trimming cut 1 base from V and 8 bases from J; bases unmatched to any gene: 3. The CDR3 here is CASSLTSDHEQFF. The CDR3 DNA sequence: TGTGCCAGCAGCTTGACTAGCGATCATGAGCAGTTCTTC.

The V call is TRBV11-2, the J call TRBJ2-1; TRBD1 matches at 7 bases. The CDR3 totals 15 residues. Germline-derived CDR1 and CDR2 are SGHAT and FQNNGV. Germline trimming cut 3 bases from V and 10 bases from J; bases unmatched to any gene: 12. Written as DNA, the CDR3 is TGTGCCAGCAGCTTCGATGTTGGTAGGGGGCTGGAGCAGTTCTTC. Translated, it gives CASSFDVGRGLEQFF.

This chain links TRBV6-1 with TRBJ2-7, with D unclear. Trimming removed 2 bases from V and 1 base from J, with 3 bases in between. In germline, CDR1 is MNHNS, CDR2 SASEGT. This CDR3 region has 12 residues. The CDR3 loop is CASSEQSYEQYF. CDR3 DNA: TGTGCCAGCAGTGAACAGTCCTACGAGCAGTACTTC.

CDR3 DNA: TGTGCCAGCAGTTATAGGGCGGGCGGGGGAGGATACACAGATACGCAGTATTTT. It codes for CASSYRAGGGGYTDTQYF. The chain joins TRBV6-2 or TRBV6-3 to TRBJ2-3; 7 nucleotides align to TRBD2. Germline values: CDR1 MNHEY, CDR2 SVGEGT. V was clipped by 3 bases and J by 2 bases; unmatched bases: 14. The CDR3 covers 18 residues.

The chain links TRBV11-2 to TRBJ1-2; TRBD1 matches at 12 bases. After removal of 0 bases from V and 7 bases from J, the junction contained 6 bases not matched to a gene. The CDR3 sequence is 16 residues long. Germline values: CDR1 SGHAT, CDR2 FQNNGV. CDR3 sequence (DNA): TGTGCCAGCAGCTTAGAAGGGACAGGGGGCGCCGGTGGCTACACCTTC. Its translation is CASSLEGTGGAGGYTF.

The chain links TRBV5-8 to TRBJ1-1, with 7 bases matching TRBD1. The V segment lost 1 base and the J segment 1 base; nucleotides outside the gene matches: 4. CDR1 is SGHTS and CDR2 is YDEGEE in the germline V gene. The CDR3 has 15 residues. In DNA form, the CDR3 reads TGTGCCAGCAGCTTGTTCAGGGGGGCGAACACTGAAGCTTTCTTT. Translated: CASSLFRGANTEAFF.

This chain uses TRBV28 with TRBJ1-4; TRBD1 is a possible D gene (6 bases). Trimming pared 4 bases from V and 8 bases from J, leaving 14 bases between. The CDR3 is made up of 14 amino acids. Germline V gene data show CDR1 as MDHEN and CDR2 as SYDVKM. DNA of the CDR3: TGTGCCAGCAGTTCGCGCGCAGGGGAAGAAAAACTGTTTTTT. It translates to CASSSRAGEEKLFF.

Worth noting for this clone: The same CDR3 also results from other DNA sequences found in this sample. The chain joins TRBV18 to TRBJ1-5; unclear D gene. The V end was cut by 0 bases, the J end by 1 base, with 7 bases between. The germline CDR1 and CDR2 sequences are KGHSH and LQKENI. The CDR3 totals 15 residues. CDR3 protein: CASSPPGGSNQPQHF. The CDR3 DNA sequence: TGTGCCAGCTCACCACCAGGAGGCAGCAATCAGCCCCAGCATTTT.

J is TRBJ2-5 and V is TRBV7-9; TRBD1 aligns across 7 bases. J lost 5 bases, V lost 4 bases, and 10 bases had no gene match. The germline CDR1 and CDR2 sequences are SEHNR and FQNEAQ (reference sequence). CDR3 length: 15 residues. CDR3 loop: CASSSAVDRAETQYF. Here the CDR3 DNA reads TGTGCCAGCAGCTCCGCCGTTGACAGGGCGGAGACCCAGTACTTC.

This rearrangement joins TRBV7-2 to TRBJ1-1, with D possibly being TRBD1 (6 bases). V was clipped by 3 bases and J by 1 base, with 9 bases between them. In germline, CDR1 is SGHTA, CDR2 FQGNSA. The CDR3 consists of 14 residues. CDR3 DNA: TGTGCCAGCAGCTTCAGGGGCGGGAACACTGAAGCTTTCTTT. It translates to CASSFRGGNTEAFF.

V is TRBV15 and J is TRBJ1-5; TRBD1 matches at 9 bases. Germline CDR1 is LNHNV and CDR2 is YYDKDF (reference sequence). CDR3 length: 14 amino acids. V dropped 8 bases and J dropped 4; count of bases not matched to a gene: 6. CDR3 nucleotides: TGTGCCACCGATGTGGGACAGGGAAATCAGCCCCAGCATTTT. This translates into CATDVGQGNQPQHF.

This chain joins TRBV3-1 (or the pseudogene TRBV3-2) and TRBJ2-3, with D perhaps TRBD1 (5 bases). CDR1 LGHDT and CDR2 YNNKEL come from the germline V gene (reference sequence). CDR3 length equals 15 residues. V was pared by 4 bases and J by 2 bases, with 13 bases between. CDR3 coding DNA: TGTGCCAGCAGCCCCCATGCGGACAACACAGATACGCAGTATTTT. This gives the protein CASSPHADNTDTQYF.

The chain is built from TRBV19 and TRBJ1-5; a possible D gene is TRBD1 (5 bases). The CDR3 extends over 14 amino acids. Germline CDR1 and CDR2: LNHDA and SQIVND (reference sequence). V was clipped by 7 bases and J by 4 bases, with 14 bases between them. CDR3 sequence reads: CASKSPGTNQPQHF. Here the CDR3 DNA reads TGTGCCAGTAAATCCCCGGGGACTAATCAGCCCCAGCATTTT.

V gene TRBV24-1 combines with J gene TRBJ1-1; a weak D match, TRBD1 (6 bases). V lost 10 bases to trimming and J lost 3 bases, with 14 bases between them. The CDR3 is made up of 13 amino acids. Germline V gene data show CDR1 as KGHDR and CDR2 as SFDVKD. The CDR3 DNA is TGTGCCACGAACAGGGCCCACCACACTGAAGCTTTCTTT. Translation gives CATNRAHHTEAFF.

The sample holds a few counts of this clone. This chain uses TRBV5-1 with TRBJ1-4; no reliable D call. CDR3 length: 17 residues. Germline lookup yields CDR1 SGHRS and CDR2 YFSETQ. Deletions cut 3 bases from V and 0 bases from J, with 15 bases between. For the CDR3, the DNA is TGCGCCAGCAGCTCGCTCCCGGGTAATCCAACTAATGAAAAACTGTTTTTT. This encodes CASSSLPGNPTNEKLFF.

The rearrangement links TRBV6-2 or TRBV6-3 to TRBJ1-5, with 7 nucleotides matching TRBD1. This CDR3 spans 15 amino acids. Trimming removed 2 bases from V and 3 bases from J; junction bases left unmatched: 4. CDR1 and CDR2 from the germline V gene are MNHEY and SVGEGT. The CDR3 region has the DNA TGTGCCAGCAGTTACGGAGGGGGCTCCAATCAGCCCCAGCATTTT. Translated: CASSYGGGSNQPQHF.